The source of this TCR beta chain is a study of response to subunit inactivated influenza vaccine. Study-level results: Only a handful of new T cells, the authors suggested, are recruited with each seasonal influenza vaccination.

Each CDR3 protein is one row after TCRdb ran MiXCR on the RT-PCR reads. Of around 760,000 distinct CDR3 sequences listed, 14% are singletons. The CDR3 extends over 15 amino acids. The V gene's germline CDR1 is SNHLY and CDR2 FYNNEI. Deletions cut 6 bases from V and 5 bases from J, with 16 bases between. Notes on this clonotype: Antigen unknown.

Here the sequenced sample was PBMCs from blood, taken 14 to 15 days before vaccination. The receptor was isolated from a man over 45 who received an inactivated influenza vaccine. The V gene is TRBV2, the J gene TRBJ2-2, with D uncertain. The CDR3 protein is CASSQDRPRTGELFF. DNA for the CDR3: TGTGCCAGCAGCCAGGACCGGCCTCGTACCGGGGAGCTGTTTTTT. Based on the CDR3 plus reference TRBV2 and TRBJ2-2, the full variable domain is EPEVTQTPSHQVTQMGQEVILRCVPISNHLYFYWYRQILGQKVEFLVSFYNNEISEKSEIFDDQFSVERPDGSNFTLKIRSTKLEDSAMYFCASSQDRPRTGELFFGEGSRLTVL.